The T cell receptor (beta chain) under discussion was sequenced for a study of blood T cell repertoires in COVID-19. Sequencing was performed with immunoSEQ multiplex PCR; in TCRdb, only in-frame clones are kept and a portion is missing. The repertoire has under 400,000 clones, 80% to 90% of them found once; the top ten carry around 4.5%. The germline V gene encodes CDR1 SGHRS and CDR2 YFSETQ. Losses at the gene ends were 5 bases for V and 4 bases for J; bases not matched to a gene: 11. The CDR3 covers 16 residues. This chain joins TRBV5-1 and TRBJ1-4; the match to TRBD1 covers 7 bases. Sequencing input: PBMCs or T cells enriched from blood (not recorded which). This receptor was taken from a middle-aged woman with acute COVID-19. CDR3 in DNA: TGCGCCAGCAGTTACCTAGGGACAGTCCGTAATGAAAAACTGTTTTTT. It is translated as CASSYLGTVRNEKLFF.